The 25 T cell receptor beta chains presented below share a single source sample, sequenced in a study of monozygotic twins with inflammatory bowel disease. TCRdb reprocessed the 5' RACE reads and keeps a single row for each CDR3 protein, giving no DNA. The sample table includes approximately 210,000 distinct CDR3 sequences. Sequencing used blood. The receptors here all came from a human donor with ulcerative colitis or Crohn's disease, or a healthy co-twin of an affected twin (not recorded which).

The rearrangement links TRBV7-2 to TRBJ2-3. The CDR3 is 16 residues long. Germline V CDR1 and CDR2: SGHTA, FQGNSA. CDR3 region: CASSLVARLAGDTQYF.

The CDR3 here is CASIPTEGSSNQPQHF. The rearrangement uses TRBV6-1 and TRBJ1-5. Looked up from germline, CDR1 is MNHNS and CDR2 is SASEGT. The CDR3 contains 16 residues.

The chain is built from TRBV4-2 and TRBJ1-5; TCRdb returns TRBD1, unconfirmable since there is no DNA. Germline V CDR1 and CDR2: LGHNA, YNFKEQ. This CDR3 spans 17 amino acids. The CDR3 here is CASSQDRWGQGYQPQHF.

The chain has TRBV7-9 and TRBJ2-3; checking the TCRdb D call of TRBD1 is not possible without DNA. This CDR3 has 15 amino acids. Germline CDR1 is SEHNR and CDR2 is FQNEAQ (reference sequence). This CDR3 is CASSLYRGRTDTQYF.

J is TRBJ2-2 and V is TRBV5-1; TCRdb returns TRBD2, unconfirmable since there is no DNA. This CDR3 comprises 16 residues. Germline CDR1 reads SGHRS; CDR2 reads YFSETQ. The CDR3 spells CASSYTTLGGTGELFF.

The chain couples TRBV6-2 or TRBV6-3 to TRBJ2-7. Germline values: CDR1 MNHEY, CDR2 SVGEGT. This CDR3 is 14 amino acids long. This CDR3 is CATGPDLSSYEQYF.

The chain's CDR3 is CASSLVGSGTRVAEQYF. This chain joins TRBV7-8 and TRBJ2-7; TCRdb outputs TRBD2, but without DNA this stays unchecked. CDR1 SGHVS and CDR2 FQNEAQ come from the germline V gene. This CDR3 region has 17 residues.

The chain recombines TRBV9 with TRBJ1-1. The CDR3 length is 13 residues. CDR1 and CDR2 (germline): SGDLS, YYNGEE. The CDR3 is CASSAPGLTEAFF.

The V and J genes are TRBV20-1 and TRBJ1-1; the D call of TRBD1 rests on TCRdb alone, since no DNA is present to check it. Germline lookup yields CDR1 DFQATT and CDR2 SNEGSKA (reference sequence). The length of the CDR3 is 14 residues. The CDR3 loop is CSASYRERNVVAFF.

The chain has TRBV5-1 and TRBJ1-1; TCRdb gives TRBD1 as the D gene, but with no DNA this cannot be confirmed. The CDR3 extends over 15 amino acids. CDR1 and CDR2 from the germline V gene are SGHRS and YFSETQ. The CDR3 spells CASSTLQGARTEAFF.

The chain recombines TRBV7-9 with TRBJ2-7. CDR3 length equals 12 residues. The V gene's germline CDR1 is SEHNR and CDR2 FQNEAQ (reference sequence). CDR3 sequence reads: CASSSGDSVQYF.

The chain carries TRBV29-1 and TRBJ2-5; the D call from TCRdb, TRBD2, cannot be confirmed without DNA. CDR1 and CDR2 from the germline V gene are SQVTM and ANQGSEA. The CDR3 is made up of 14 amino acids. CDR3 loop: CSVEDPAGSKTQYF.

The chain uses TRBV4-2 and TRBJ2-3; TCRdb names TRBD1, which stays unverified in the absence of DNA. Germline values: CDR1 LGHNA, CDR2 YNFKEQ. The CDR3 contains 15 residues. CDR3: CASSPGGGDTDTQYF.

The chain couples TRBV20-1 to TRBJ2-3; checking the TCRdb D call of TRBD1 is not possible without DNA. CDR1 and CDR2 from the germline V gene are DFQATT and SNEGSKA (reference sequence). The CDR3 runs 17 residues. The CDR3 here is CSAREAGTGGGTDTQYF.

This sequence joins TRBV20-1 and TRBJ1-2; TCRdb outputs TRBD1, but without DNA this stays unchecked. The CDR3 totals 16 residues. Looked up from germline, CDR1 is DFQATT and CDR2 is SNEGSKA (reference sequence). The CDR3 is CSASHGQNLTGYGYTF.

The chain employs TRBV29-1 and TRBJ2-2; TCRdb proposes TRBD2, but this gene call is untestable without DNA. This CDR3 contains 15 residues. Germline loops: CDR1 SQVTM, CDR2 ANQGSEA. The CDR3 is CSVSATSGVSGELFF.

The chain joins TRBV7-2 to TRBJ1-1. This CDR3 is built from 14 residues. Germline V gene lookup returns CDR1 SGHTA and CDR2 FQGNSA. This CDR3 reads CASSSGGTLNEAFF.

V gene TRBV10-3 combines with J gene TRBJ2-3; TCRdb names TRBD1, which stays unverified in the absence of DNA. The CDR3 spans 15 residues. CDR1 and CDR2 from the germline V gene are ENHRY and SYGVKD. Here the CDR3 reads CAISPGGVGTDTQYF.

The chain joins TRBV7-2 to TRBJ1-5. Germline CDR1 and CDR2: SGHTA and FQGNSA. The CDR3 sequence is 15 residues long. CDR3 protein: CASSLESVGYQPQHF.

This chain links TRBV27 with TRBJ2-7; TCRdb's D gene call, TRBD1, goes unchecked for lack of DNA. CDR1 and CDR2 (germline): MNHEY, SMNVEV (reference sequence). This CDR3 spans 14 amino acids. The CDR3: CASSLSQGWGEQYF.

This sequence joins TRBV29-1 and TRBJ1-2; TCRdb reports TRBD1, a call that lacks DNA to check it against. The CDR3 sequence is 13 residues long. Germline V lookup: CDR1 SQVTM, CDR2 ANQGSEA. This CDR3 reads CSVVGQGSYGYTF.

The chain joins TRBV4-2 to TRBJ1-6; there is no DNA to check the TCRdb D call of TRBD1. CDR3 length equals 13 residues. Germline V lookup: CDR1 LGHNA, CDR2 YNFKEQ. The CDR3 reads CASRTGDNSPLHF.

The chain recombines TRBV20-1 with TRBJ2-1; checking the TCRdb D call of TRBD2 is not possible without DNA. The CDR3 has 13 amino acids. Germline V gene sequence: CDR1 DFQATT, CDR2 SNEGSKA (reference sequence). This CDR3 is CRHGTSGYNEQFF.

This chain links TRBV20-1 with TRBJ1-5. The CDR3 covers 15 residues. Germline CDR1 is DFQATT and CDR2 is SNEGSKA (reference sequence). The CDR3 spells CSARDGGLGNQPQHF.

The V and J genes are TRBV2 and TRBJ2-7; as DNA is missing, the TRBD1 call by TCRdb cannot be tested. The CDR3 is 13 residues long. Germline V lookup: CDR1 SNHLY, CDR2 FYNNEI. The CDR3 loop reads CASIWGQGREQYF.